A selection of T cell receptor beta chains follows, all from one sample in a study of blood T cell repertoires in COVID-19. Repertoires were generated with immunoSEQ multiplex PCR, while TCRdb's copy carries only in-frame clones and drops some. The sample yields around 300,000 clones, approximately 90% seen once. Sequencing was performed on peripheral blood. These receptors were obtained from a man between 18 and 35 years old with active or convalescent COVID-19. Each CDR3 is given without its conserved first and last residue. A D gene is named only where the DNA matches it firmly.

d_call	v_call	cdr3_aa
.	TRBV4-1	ASSVVGKDIQY
TRBD1	TRBV6-4	ASRDRDHEQY
TRBD2	TRBV6-5	ASTRLAGGVGELF
.	TRBV4-1	ASSRMGLSNQPQH
TRBD2	TRBV11-2	ASRGLANQETQY
TRBD2	TRBV27	ASSFALAGISGANVLT
TRBD1	TRBV5-5	ASSLFRLTGGAGANVLT
TRBD1	TRBV19	ASTLYRGFGNTIY
.	TRBV5-5	ASSLASSYNSPLH
.	TRBV7-2	ASSFTLVRSGYGYT
.	TRBV28	ASSLTFYGYT
TRBD1	TRBV9	ASSRGQAYYNSPLH
TRBD1	TRBV18	ASSPGQGMNTEAF
TRBD1	TRBV28	ASSLQQGARFTLH
TRBD2	TRBV27	ASSWTSGSLYEQY
TRBD1	TRBV19	ASRKTGGRTEAF
.	TRBV7-9	ASSLLSGRSTEAF
TRBD1	TRBV24-1	ATSDFDGTGKETQY
TRBD2	TRBV27	ASSLQGGRASYEQY
.	TRBV28	ASSFEGADT
.	TRBV5-6	ASSLDAVSGNTIY
TRBD1	TRBV5-5	ASSRDRALPNTEAF
TRBD1	TRBV19	ASSRQGRSYEQY
TRBD1	TRBV6-6	ASSSSRDSPGETQY
.	TRBV19	ASTLAVRGTGELF
TRBD2	TRBV27	ASSLGASGYEQY
.	TRBV2	ATSAGNIYEQY
TRBD1	TRBV10-3	AIRDRADYEQY
TRBD2	TRBV3-1/TRBV3-2	ASSHASGDRGEQF
TRBD1	TRBV19	ASSPGTGGMNTEAF
.	TRBV11-2	ASRDSEKLSSGNTIY
TRBD1	TRBV27	ASSLLRQGQPQH
.	TRBV2	ASRKDQGNTGELF
TRBD2	TRBV28	ASSQQGGGGSLTDTQY
TRBD1	TRBV4-1	ASSRGQGGSNSPLH
.	TRBV28	ASSPHRLRGEKLF
TRBD1	TRBV27	ASSFTGEYGYT
.	TRBV25-1	ASAGAGDIVRTQY
.	TRBV5-4	ASSLGQNYGYT
TRBD1	TRBV11-2	ASSYGRTGDSTEAF
TRBD2	TRBV11-2	ASSVGGGRSTDTQY
TRBD1	TRBV7-8	ASTLVWDRGDEQF
TRBD1	TRBV5-1	ASSLQGAVTEAF
TRBD2	TRBV7-2	ASSPLAGSYNEQF
.	TRBV7-2	ASSLLGGNTEAF
.	TRBV3-1/TRBV3-2	ASRTDRGGGNEQF
TRBD2	TRBV7-6	ASSHLGTSGSLYEQY
.	TRBV9	ASSEDGGTQY
.	TRBV18	ASSLLGWEASYEQY